Listed below are T cell receptor beta chains from one sample, sequenced in a study of metastatic and nonmetastatic thyroid tumors. TCRdb reanalyzed the PCR reads via MiXCR. The table lists roughly 59,000 clones, roughly 17% of them singletons. Sequenced: blood. These receptors came from a male donor with papillary thyroid cancer or a benign thyroid nodule (not recorded which). Some clones in this sample may be carry-over from other donors' samples. CDR3s include the opening cysteine and the closing phenylalanine or tryptophan. The D gene is left open where the match is weak. Clone size, where shown, is once, few, many, or a class for clones that have expanded.

>TRBJ1-2|many|NA|TRBV2
TGTGCCAGCAGTGATCAGGCAGGGGACTATGGCTACACCTTC
CASSDQAGDYGYTF
>TRBJ2-3|many|NA|TRBV12-5
TGTGCTAGTGGTCAGGGCGCAGATACGCAGTATTTT
CASGQGADTQYF
>TRBJ1-4|few|TRBD1|TRBV20-1
TGCAGTTTTCGGGACAGGATTAATGAAAAACTGTTTTTT
CSFRDRINEKLFF
>TRBJ2-1|many|TRBD2|TRBV24-1
TGTGCCACCAGTGATGCCAGCGGGAACTCCTACAATGAGCAGTTCTTC
CATSDASGNSYNEQFF
>TRBJ2-7|many|NA|TRBV28
TGTGCCAGCACCAACAATTGGGACTTCTTCCCCTACGAGCAGTACTTC
CASTNNWDFFPYEQYF
>TRBJ1-2|many|NA|TRBV5-1
TGCGCCAGCAGCGCGGAACAGGGTGGCTACACCTTC
CASSAEQGGYTF
>TRBJ1-6|few|NA|TRBV6-4
TGTTCCAGCAGCGACTCGGGGGGACTCCACTTT
CSSSDSGGLHF
>TRBJ1-4|few|NA|TRBV7-8
TGTGCCAGCAGCTTAGAGGGGGGACCCGGGACGGTGAATGAAAAACTGTTTTTT
CASSLEGGPGTVNEKLFF
>TRBJ2-7|many|NA|TRBV28
TGTGCCAGCAGTTTTATGATGGCTTCCTACGAGCAGTACTTC
CASSFMMASYEQYF
>TRBJ1-1|many|NA|TRBV19
TGTGCCAGTAGTAGCCGGTTTTGGCCCCCCACGGGATGGGGGAACACTGAAGCTTTCTTT
CASSSRFWPPTGWGNTEAFF
>TRBJ2-3|many|TRBD2|TRBV24-1
TGTGCCACCAGTGACTTTGGACTAGCGGGAGATACGCAGTATTTT
CATSDFGLAGDTQYF
>TRBJ2-5|many|TRBD2|TRBV3-1
TGTGCCAGCAGCCAGGAGACTAGCAAAGAGACCCAGTACTTC
CASSQETSKETQYF
>TRBJ2-7|NA|TRBD1|TRBV4-1
TGCGCCAGCAGCCAGACAGGGGGCAGCGCCTACGAGCAGTACTTC
CASSQTGGSAYEQYF
>TRBJ2-1|once|NA|TRBV7-6
TGTGCTAGCAGCCCCGGAGTTGGGGGGCACTTGGATGAGCAGTTCTTC
CASSPGVGGHLDEQFF
>TRBJ2-1|many|NA|TRBV6-1
TGTGCCAGCAGACCCCCCGTGGAGAGCTCCTACAATGAGCAGTTCTTC
CASRPPVESSYNEQFF
>TRBJ2-1|NA|NA|TRBV3-1
TGTGTCAGCAGCCAAGTACTTCCCCTGGCAGGTAGAGACAATGAGCAGTTCTTC
CVSSQVLPLAGRDNEQFF
>TRBJ2-7|many|NA|TRBV28
TGTGCCAGCAGTGCATCGCCCTACGAGCAGTACTTC
CASSASPYEQYF
>TRBJ2-7|many|NA|TRBV11-2
TGTGCCAGCAGCTTATTCGGGACAAACATCTACGAGCAGTACTTC
CASSLFGTNIYEQYF
>TRBJ2-2|many|NA|TRBV11-1
TGTGCCAGCAGCTTAGCGGGAGGGGGAAACACCGGGGAGCTGTTTTTT
CASSLAGGGNTGELFF
>TRBJ2-5|many|TRBD1|TRBV4-3
TGCGCCAGCAGCCCCTTGGTGACAGGGGGCTCGGAGACCCAGTACTTC
CASSPLVTGGSETQYF
>TRBJ2-1|NA|NA|TRBV7-2
TGTGCCAGCAGCTTAAGGGGTCGGTTTGAGCAGTTCTTC
CASSLRGRFEQFF
>TRBJ2-1|NA|NA|TRBV9
TGTGCCAGCAGCGTAGACAGTGGTGGGGGAGCCGTGACAGAGGACAATGAGCAGTTCTTC
CASSVDSGGGAVTEDNEQFF
>TRBJ2-2|many|NA|TRBV12-3/TRBV12-4
TGTGCCAGCAGTTTAGGCTTTGATCCCGGGGAGCTGTTTTTT
CASSLGFDPGELFF
>TRBJ2-2|many|TRBD2|TRBV14
TGTGCCAGCAGCCGGAGGACTAGCGGGGGGGCGGTCACCGGGGAGCTGTTTTTT
CASSRRTSGGAVTGELFF
>TRBJ2-7|many|TRBD1|TRBV12-3/TRBV12-4
TGTGCCAGCAGTTTAGCGGGACAGTTCTACGAGCAGTACTTC
CASSLAGQFYEQYF
>TRBJ1-1|NA|NA|TRBV20-1
TGCAGTGCTAGAGGTAGTGGGGTTATGAACACTGAAGCTTTCTTT
CSARGSGVMNTEAFF
>TRBJ2-2|many|TRBD2|TRBV12-3/TRBV12-4
TGTGCCAGCAGTACTAGCGAGAACACCGGGGAGCTGTTTTTT
CASSTSENTGELFF
>TRBJ2-7|NA|NA|TRBV30
TGTGCCTGGAGTTTAGGCTCGCCCGCTGAGCAGTACTTC
CAWSLGSPAEQYF
>TRBJ2-5|many|NA|TRBV10-1
TGCGCCACCCCCCCGGAAGCGGCACTTAACCAAGAGACCCAGTACTTC
CATPPEAALNQETQYF
>TRBJ2-7|NA|TRBD1|TRBV20-1
TGCAGCGCCAGGGGGACCTCTACATCGATCGGGATCGAGCAGTACTTC
CSARGTSTSIGIEQYF
>TRBJ1-5|many|TRBD1|TRBV28
TGTGCCAGCAGAAACAACGACAGGGTTAATCAGCCCCAGCATTTT
CASRNNDRVNQPQHF
>TRBJ1-2|few|NA|TRBV6-6
TGTGCCAGCAGTTACTCGGGCGGGGCAACTAATGGCTACACCTTC
CASSYSGGATNGYTF